This T cell receptor (beta chain) was recorded in a study of cytomegalovirus exposure and HLA in healthy donors. The CDR3 totals 16 residues. Trimming cost V 2 bases and J 7 bases, with 15 bases left between them. Comment on this clone: The antigen is undetermined.

The PCR was carried out with 60 Vbeta primers and 13 Jbeta primers. Produced via immunoSEQ multiplex PCR; TCRdb's table is partial and in-frame only. This table lists fewer than 60,000 clones. Findings and caveats of the study: Sequence variants that were highly shared formed a cluster that was likely a sequencing artifact. There were reportedly fewer N-insertions in an Asian-associated ancestry cluster than the approximately 700-donor mean, in a later analysis. The authors later linked a missense DCLRE1C variant to TCR beta V- and J-gene trimming. Indistinguishable V segments such as TRBV6-2 and TRBV6-3 were excluded.

The rearrangement links TRBV23-1 to TRBJ1-6; TRBD1 is a possible D gene (5 bases). TRBV23-1 is identified as an open reading frame with a role that is uncertain. This receptor was identified in a woman aged 25-40 years in good health and CMV-seropositive. The sequenced material came from PBMCs. In nucleotides, the CDR3 is TGCGCCAGCAGTCAAACAGGACGGGGGGAGAATTCACCCCTCCACTTT. Residues: CASSQTGRGENSPLHF.